A few counts support the clone carrying this TCR beta chain. The PCR was carried out with 60 Vbeta primers and 13 Jbeta primers. Assay used: immunoSEQ multiplex PCR; TCRdb lists only in-frame clones, some missing. The sample contains 100,000 to 150,000 clones, about 81% of which appear only once. The entry originates in a study of cytomegalovirus exposure and HLA in healthy donors. Germline V gene data show CDR1 as SEHNR and CDR2 as FQNEAQ (reference sequence). The CDR3 has 14 amino acids. V trimming: 5 bases; J trimming: 3 bases; junction bases outside the gene matches: 4. The sequencing input was PBMCs. The V call is TRBV7-9, the J call TRBJ1-1, with 9 bases lining up with TRBD1. This sequence originates from a woman in her 30s in good health and CMV-seronegative. The chain's CDR3 is CASSSDRGYTEAFF. The DNA for the CDR3 is TGTGCCAGCAGCAGCGACAGGGGGTACACTGAAGCTTTCTTT.